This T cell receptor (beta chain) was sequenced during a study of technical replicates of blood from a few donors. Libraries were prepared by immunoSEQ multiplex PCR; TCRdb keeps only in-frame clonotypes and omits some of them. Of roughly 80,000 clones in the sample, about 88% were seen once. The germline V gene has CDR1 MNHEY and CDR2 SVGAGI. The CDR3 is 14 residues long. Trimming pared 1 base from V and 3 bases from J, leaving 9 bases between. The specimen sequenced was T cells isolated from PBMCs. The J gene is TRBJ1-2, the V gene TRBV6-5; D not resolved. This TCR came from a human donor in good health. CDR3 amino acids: CASSYYQAYYGYTF. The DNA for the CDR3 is TGTGCCAGCAGTTACTATCAAGCCTACTATGGCTACACCTTC.